A selection of T cell receptor beta chains follows, all from one sample in a study of neoadjuvant nivolumab and ipilimumab in lung cancer. TCRdb's copy holds only in-frame clones and misses some; the assay was immunoSEQ multiplex PCR. The data hold 5,500 to 9,000 clones, with over 80% observed a single time. Material: tumor tissue, obtained after neoadjuvant nivolumab, alone or with ipilimumab, at or shortly before surgery. These receptors all stem from an adult with non-small cell lung cancer. The CDR3 runs from the conserved cysteine through the conserved F or W. A D gene is named only where the DNA matches it firmly. A clone size is listed for some rows: how often the clone was seen (once, few, many), or a class if it is expanded.

j_gene: TRBJ1-2
v_gene: TRBV5-4
abundance: once
d_gene: -
CDR3nt: TGTGCCAGCAGCTTTTCTCGAGGAGGTGGCTACACCTTC
CDR3aa: CASSFSRGGGYTF

j_gene: TRBJ1-1
v_gene: TRBV10-3
abundance: -
d_gene: -
CDR3nt: TGTGCCATCAGTGAGGGAACAGGCTTCACTGAAGCTTTCTTT
CDR3aa: CAISEGTGFTEAFF

j_gene: TRBJ1-1
v_gene: TRBV5-1
abundance: few
d_gene: -
CDR3nt: TGCGCCAGCAGCTTGGGGGCAGACACTGAAGCTTTCTTT
CDR3aa: CASSLGADTEAFF

j_gene: TRBJ1-4
v_gene: TRBV7-2
abundance: -
d_gene: -
CDR3nt: TGTGCCAGCAGCTTAGATCCAGGGAGGGGTGAAAAACTGTTTTTT
CDR3aa: CASSLDPGRGEKLFF

j_gene: TRBJ1-1
v_gene: TRBV5-1
abundance: -
d_gene: -
CDR3nt: TGCGCCAGCAGCTTGGCCGAGACGATAGGGCTGTTGTCTGAAGCTTTCTTT
CDR3aa: CASSLAETIGLLSEAFF

j_gene: TRBJ1-6
v_gene: TRBV5-1
abundance: -
d_gene: TRBD1
CDR3nt: TGCGCCAGCAGCTCGCGACAGGGCCCTGTTTCACCCCTCCACTTT
CDR3aa: CASSSRQGPVSPLHF

j_gene: TRBJ2-7
v_gene: TRBV13
abundance: -
d_gene: -
CDR3nt: TGTGCCAGCAGCCGCACCGGGACACCGCAGTACTTC
CDR3aa: CASSRTGTPQYF

j_gene: TRBJ2-2
v_gene: TRBV4-2
abundance: -
d_gene: -
CDR3nt: TGTGCCAGCAGCCAAGAGCCCGACAGGATGGGGACCGGGGAGCTGTTTTTT
CDR3aa: CASSQEPDRMGTGELFF

j_gene: TRBJ2-1
v_gene: TRBV6-1
abundance: -
d_gene: -
CDR3nt: TGTGCCAGCAGTGGGGGCACCATACTGCGTAATGAGCAGTTCTTC
CDR3aa: CASSGGTILRNEQFF

j_gene: TRBJ1-2
v_gene: TRBV5-1
abundance: -
d_gene: TRBD1
CDR3nt: TGCGCCAGCAGCTTAGAGGGGACAGGACCGAACTATGGCTACACCTTC
CDR3aa: CASSLEGTGPNYGYTF

j_gene: TRBJ1-2
v_gene: TRBV15
abundance: -
d_gene: -
CDR3nt: TGTGCCACCAGCAGAGACAGAGGGCAGGGTCGGATGAATGGCTACACCTTC
CDR3aa: CATSRDRGQGRMNGYTF

j_gene: TRBJ1-5
v_gene: TRBV11-2
abundance: once
d_gene: -
CDR3nt: TGTGCCAGCAGCAAGGGATTCGCAGGGACCAGCAATCAGCCCCAGCATTTT
CDR3aa: CASSKGFAGTSNQPQHF

j_gene: TRBJ2-7
v_gene: TRBV27
abundance: once
d_gene: -
CDR3nt: TGTGCCAGCAGACTTGAGCGGACCTCCTACGAGCAGTACTTC
CDR3aa: CASRLERTSYEQYF

j_gene: TRBJ2-1
v_gene: TRBV20-1
abundance: -
d_gene: -
CDR3nt: TGCAGTGCTGACGTCATCAATGAGCAGTTCTTC
CDR3aa: CSADVINEQFF

j_gene: TRBJ2-3
v_gene: TRBV10-2
abundance: -
d_gene: -
CDR3nt: TGCGCCAGCAGTGACAGATGGACAGATACGCAGTATTTT
CDR3aa: CASSDRWTDTQYF

j_gene: TRBJ1-2
v_gene: TRBV6-1
abundance: -
d_gene: TRBD1
CDR3nt: TGTGCCAGCAGTGGACAGGGGCGCTATGGCTACACCTTC
CDR3aa: CASSGQGRYGYTF

j_gene: TRBJ2-1
v_gene: TRBV9
abundance: -
d_gene: -
CDR3nt: TGTGCCAGCAGCGTAGGGTACTACAATGAGCAGTTCTTC
CDR3aa: CASSVGYYNEQFF

j_gene: TRBJ2-3
v_gene: TRBV18
abundance: -
d_gene: -
CDR3nt: TGTGCCAGCTCACGCAGCCGGGACCCCTACACAGATACGCAGTATTTT
CDR3aa: CASSRSRDPYTDTQYF

j_gene: TRBJ1-6
v_gene: TRBV19
abundance: -
d_gene: -
CDR3nt: TGTGCCAGTAGTATGACATGGACAGATTATTCACCCCTCCACTTT
CDR3aa: CASSMTWTDYSPLHF

j_gene: TRBJ2-7
v_gene: TRBV5-5
abundance: once
d_gene: -
CDR3nt: TGTGCCAGCAGCCCGTGGGGCTACGAGCAGTACTTC
CDR3aa: CASSPWGYEQYF

j_gene: TRBJ1-2
v_gene: TRBV7-9
abundance: -
d_gene: -
CDR3nt: TGTGCCAGCAGCCAGGTCAGGGCCGGGAACTATGGCTACACCTTC
CDR3aa: CASSQVRAGNYGYTF

j_gene: TRBJ2-6
v_gene: TRBV6-1
abundance: -
d_gene: -
CDR3nt: TGTGCCAGCAGTGGGGTTAGGGGCTCTGGGGCCAACGTCCTGACTTTC
CDR3aa: CASSGVRGSGANVLTF

j_gene: TRBJ1-1
v_gene: TRBV11-2
abundance: -
d_gene: -
CDR3nt: TGTGCCAGCAGCTCCGAGACGGGAACTGAAGCTTTCTTT
CDR3aa: CASSSETGTEAFF

j_gene: TRBJ1-6
v_gene: TRBV6-1
abundance: -
d_gene: -
CDR3nt: TGTGCCAGCAGTGAAGCCAGGGCAAATTCACCCCTCCACTTT
CDR3aa: CASSEARANSPLHF

j_gene: TRBJ1-5
v_gene: TRBV18
abundance: -
d_gene: -
CDR3nt: TGTGCCAGCTCACCACAGCCGGGACAAATTAGCAATCAGCCCCAGCATTTT
CDR3aa: CASSPQPGQISNQPQHF

j_gene: TRBJ2-7
v_gene: TRBV14
abundance: -
d_gene: TRBD2
CDR3nt: TGTGCCAGCAGCCGCCCCTATGGAGCGGGGACCTACGAGCAGTACTTC
CDR3aa: CASSRPYGAGTYEQYF

j_gene: TRBJ2-7
v_gene: TRBV10-3
abundance: -
d_gene: TRBD1
CDR3nt: TGTGCCATCAGTGAGTCTCGGACAGGGAGCGAGCAGTACTTC
CDR3aa: CAISESRTGSEQYF

j_gene: TRBJ1-3
v_gene: TRBV9
abundance: -
d_gene: -
CDR3nt: TGTGCCAGCAGCGATACGGGACTGATCTCTGGAAACACCATATATTTT
CDR3aa: CASSDTGLISGNTIYF

j_gene: TRBJ1-2
v_gene: TRBV6-6
abundance: -
d_gene: -
CDR3nt: TGTGCCAGCAGTCCAAACTATGGCTACACCTTC
CDR3aa: CASSPNYGYTF

j_gene: TRBJ1-5
v_gene: TRBV6-6
abundance: -
d_gene: -
CDR3nt: TGTGCCAGCAGTTCCGAGAATCAGCCCCAGCATTTT
CDR3aa: CASSSENQPQHF

j_gene: TRBJ1-6
v_gene: TRBV9
abundance: -
d_gene: TRBD1
CDR3nt: TGTGCCAGCAGCCCACGCTCGACAGGGTCCAATTCACCCCTCCACTTT
CDR3aa: CASSPRSTGSNSPLHF

j_gene: TRBJ1-2
v_gene: TRBV6-5
abundance: few
d_gene: -
CDR3nt: TGTGCCAGCAGTCCCCGGGACGTATTCTATGGCTACACCTTC
CDR3aa: CASSPRDVFYGYTF

j_gene: TRBJ1-1
v_gene: TRBV5-6
abundance: -
d_gene: -
CDR3nt: TGTGCCAGCAGCTTGGGTGCAGGGTTCTCTGAAGCTTTCTTT
CDR3aa: CASSLGAGFSEAFF

j_gene: TRBJ1-2
v_gene: TRBV9
abundance: -
d_gene: -
CDR3nt: TGTGCCAGCAGCGTAGGAGGTTGGACAGCTTATGGCTACACCTTC
CDR3aa: CASSVGGWTAYGYTF

j_gene: TRBJ1-1
v_gene: TRBV11-3
abundance: once
d_gene: -
CDR3nt: TGTGCCAGCAGCTTAGATCGAGAGGGTGAAGCTTTCTTT
CDR3aa: CASSLDREGEAFF

j_gene: TRBJ2-3
v_gene: TRBV4-1
abundance: -
d_gene: TRBD1
CDR3nt: TGCGCCAGCAGCCAAGAGTGGGGGACAGGGAAGGTTTTGGCAGATACGCAGTATTTT
CDR3aa: CASSQEWGTGKVLADTQYF

j_gene: TRBJ1-1
v_gene: TRBV4-2
abundance: -
d_gene: TRBD1
CDR3nt: TGTGCCAGCAGAAAAGACAGGGGGCTTGAGTCTGAAGCTTTCTTT
CDR3aa: CASRKDRGLESEAFF

j_gene: TRBJ2-5
v_gene: TRBV5-1
abundance: -
d_gene: TRBD2
CDR3nt: TGCGCCAGCAGCTTCCCTAGCGGGGGGGCCCCAGAGACCCAGTACTTC
CDR3aa: CASSFPSGGAPETQYF

j_gene: TRBJ2-1
v_gene: TRBV5-1
abundance: -
d_gene: -
CDR3nt: TGCGCCAGCAGCTTGCCCGCAGGGGACAATGAGCAGTTCTTC
CDR3aa: CASSLPAGDNEQFF

j_gene: TRBJ2-7
v_gene: TRBV18
abundance: -
d_gene: -
CDR3nt: TGTGCCAGCTCACCGGCGGGGAGATACGAGCAGTACTTC
CDR3aa: CASSPAGRYEQYF

j_gene: TRBJ2-1
v_gene: TRBV27
abundance: -
d_gene: -
CDR3nt: TGTGCCAGCAGTTTCGGGGCAAGGGGGGACAATGAGCAGTTCTTC
CDR3aa: CASSFGARGDNEQFF

j_gene: TRBJ1-4
v_gene: TRBV15
abundance: -
d_gene: TRBD1
CDR3nt: TGTGCCACCGCCCAGGGACAGGGGGCGTTTGAAAAACTGTTTTTT
CDR3aa: CATAQGQGAFEKLFF

j_gene: TRBJ1-4
v_gene: TRBV4-2
abundance: -
d_gene: TRBD1
CDR3nt: TGTGCCAGCAGCCTCCGGGACAGGGGGCGGAGTGAAAAACTGTTTTTT
CDR3aa: CASSLRDRGRSEKLFF

j_gene: TRBJ2-5
v_gene: TRBV11-2
abundance: -
d_gene: TRBD1
CDR3nt: TGTGCCAGCAGCTTCCAGGGGGCTGAAGAGACCCAGTACTTC
CDR3aa: CASSFQGAEETQYF

j_gene: TRBJ2-3
v_gene: TRBV6-4
abundance: once
d_gene: TRBD2
CDR3nt: TGTGCCAGCAGTGACGCCAGCGGGGGGGGCACAGATACGCAGTATTTT
CDR3aa: CASSDASGGGTDTQYF

j_gene: TRBJ1-1
v_gene: TRBV19
abundance: -
d_gene: TRBD1
CDR3nt: TGTGCCAGTAGTCCCCGGCAGGGGGGGAACACTGAAGCTTTCTTT
CDR3aa: CASSPRQGGNTEAFF

j_gene: TRBJ2-2
v_gene: TRBV5-4
abundance: -
d_gene: -
CDR3nt: TGTGCCAGCAGCCTGGGGGGGAACACCGGGGAGCTGTTTTTT
CDR3aa: CASSLGGNTGELFF

j_gene: TRBJ2-2
v_gene: TRBV5-1
abundance: -
d_gene: -
CDR3nt: TGCGCCAGCAGCGGGAACAGGGACGGGGAGCTGTTTTTT
CDR3aa: CASSGNRDGELFF

j_gene: TRBJ2-4
v_gene: TRBV5-1
abundance: -
d_gene: TRBD1
CDR3nt: TGCGCCAGCAGCAACCAGCCGGGACAGGTAAAAAACATTCAGTACTTC
CDR3aa: CASSNQPGQVKNIQYF

j_gene: TRBJ2-7
v_gene: TRBV9
abundance: -
d_gene: -
CDR3nt: TGTGCCAGCAGCGTACAGGGGCACTCCTACGAGCAGTACTTC
CDR3aa: CASSVQGHSYEQYF

j_gene: TRBJ1-1
v_gene: TRBV10-3
abundance: once
d_gene: TRBD1
CDR3nt: TGTGCCATCAGTGATACAGGGGCGAAGAACACTGAAGCTTTCTTT
CDR3aa: CAISDTGAKNTEAFF

j_gene: TRBJ2-7
v_gene: TRBV19
abundance: -
d_gene: -
CDR3nt: TGTGCCAGTAGTATAGGCCCAGGGACCCTCTACGAGCAGTACTTC
CDR3aa: CASSIGPGTLYEQYF

j_gene: TRBJ1-3
v_gene: TRBV2
abundance: -
d_gene: -
CDR3nt: TGTGCCAGCAGAGGCGACTCTGGAAACACCATATATTTT
CDR3aa: CASRGDSGNTIYF

j_gene: TRBJ2-5
v_gene: TRBV5-4
abundance: once
d_gene: TRBD2
CDR3nt: TGTGCCAGCAGCTTGCGGGGGGAAGAGACCCAGTACTTC
CDR3aa: CASSLRGEETQYF

j_gene: TRBJ1-6
v_gene: TRBV7-9
abundance: -
d_gene: -
CDR3nt: TGTGCCAGCAGCCCACAGGGTAATTCACCCCTCCACTTT
CDR3aa: CASSPQGNSPLHF

j_gene: TRBJ1-2
v_gene: TRBV6-1
abundance: once
d_gene: -
CDR3nt: TGTGCCAGCAGTGAAGCACAGAACTATGGCTACACCTTC
CDR3aa: CASSEAQNYGYTF

j_gene: TRBJ2-7
v_gene: TRBV10-2
abundance: few
d_gene: -
CDR3nt: TGCGCCAGCAGTGATAGTCTCTACGAGCAGTACTTC
CDR3aa: CASSDSLYEQYF

j_gene: TRBJ2-7
v_gene: TRBV7-2
abundance: -
d_gene: TRBD1
CDR3nt: TGTGCCAGCAGGTTGGGGGGACAGGGAGCCTACGAGCAGTACTTC
CDR3aa: CASRLGGQGAYEQYF

j_gene: TRBJ2-7
v_gene: TRBV11-2
abundance: -
d_gene: TRBD2
CDR3nt: TGTGCCAGCAGCTTAGAGCGGGGGGCCTCCTACGAGCAGTACTTC
CDR3aa: CASSLERGASYEQYF

j_gene: TRBJ1-2
v_gene: TRBV18
abundance: -
d_gene: -
CDR3nt: TGTGCCAGCTCAACAGGGTTGGCGGACTATGGCTACACCTTC
CDR3aa: CASSTGLADYGYTF